This T cell receptor beta chain is from a study of response to subunit inactivated influenza vaccine (dated 2018 in TCRdb). For the study in its entirety: To follow how T cells responded to a trivalent subunit inactivated influenza vaccine, the researchers relied on deep quantitative profiling of the T cell receptor repertoire. What the research found in general, with its limitations: The authors proposed that each seasonal influenza vaccination may bring in only a limited number of new T cells.

Points on this clonotype: Its antigen is currently not known. Per-base quality was not reported, and no clone a single base away is much larger than it.

To prepare the library, RT-PCR was applied. These reads were obtained on an Illumina HiSeq 2500. TCRdb itself trimmed the public reads at Q25 with fastp, ran MiXCR and retained productive beta chains. Each record represents a unique CDR3 protein, reported with the most common genes and DNA among its rows. The sample yields roughly 170,000 distinct CDR3 sequences; approximately 9.2% were counted once. The ten top clones hold 11% of the sample. From the cysteine through the phenylalanine, the CDR3 covers 15 amino acids. This entry keeps only the CDR3 DNA: 45 bases, framed from base 1. Looking up the germline V gene yields CDR1 MNHEY and CDR2 SVGEGT. V drops 3 bases and J drops 2 bases, leaving 14 bases in between.

The chain couples TRBV6-2 or TRBV6-3 to TRBJ2-7, and perhaps TRBD1 as D gene, on 7 matching bases. The clonotype originates from a man aged 50-59 years who received an inactivated influenza vaccine. Donor details come from another sample of the same person, matched by shared clones. The sequencing here drew on non-naive T cells sorted from PBMCs, taken on the day of vaccination. The sample's cell subset or site label, in plain terms: memory T cell fraction. CDR3 reads: CASSYGRGVTYEQYF. The nucleotide sequence is TGTGCCAGCAGTTATGGCAGGGGGGTGACCTACGAGCAGTACTTC.